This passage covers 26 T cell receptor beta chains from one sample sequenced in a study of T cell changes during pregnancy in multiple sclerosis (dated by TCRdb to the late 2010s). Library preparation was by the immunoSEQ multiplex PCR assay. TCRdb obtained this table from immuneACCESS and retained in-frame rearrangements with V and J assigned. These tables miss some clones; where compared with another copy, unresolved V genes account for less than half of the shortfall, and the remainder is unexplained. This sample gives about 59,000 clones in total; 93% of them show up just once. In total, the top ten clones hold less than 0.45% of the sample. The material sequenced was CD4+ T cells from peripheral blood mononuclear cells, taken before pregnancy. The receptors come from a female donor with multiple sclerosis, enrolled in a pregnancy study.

The CDR3 sequence: CASSMFRGTGVETQYF. The CDR3 DNA reads TGTGCCAGTAGTATGTTTCGGGGGACAGGGGTGGAGACCCAGTACTTC. This chain links TRBV19 with TRBJ2-5, with 10 bases matching TRBD1. There are 16 residues in the CDR3. J gave up 5 bases and V 3 bases, and 9 bases lay outside the gene matches. Germline values: CDR1 LNHDA, CDR2 SQIVND (reference sequence).

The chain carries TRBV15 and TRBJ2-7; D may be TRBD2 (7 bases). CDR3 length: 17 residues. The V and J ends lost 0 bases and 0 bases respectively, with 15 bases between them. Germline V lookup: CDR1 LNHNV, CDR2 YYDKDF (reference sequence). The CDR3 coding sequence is TGTGCCACCAGCAGAGACCCTCCCGGGGGGCCCTCCTACGAGCAGTACTTC. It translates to CATSRDPPGGPSYEQYF.

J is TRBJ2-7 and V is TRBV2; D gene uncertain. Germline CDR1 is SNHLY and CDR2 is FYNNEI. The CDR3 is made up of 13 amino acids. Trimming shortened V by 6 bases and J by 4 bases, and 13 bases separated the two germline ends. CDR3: CASRRSTLYEQYF. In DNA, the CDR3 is TGTGCCAGCAGGCGGTCAACCCTTTACGAGCAGTACTTC.

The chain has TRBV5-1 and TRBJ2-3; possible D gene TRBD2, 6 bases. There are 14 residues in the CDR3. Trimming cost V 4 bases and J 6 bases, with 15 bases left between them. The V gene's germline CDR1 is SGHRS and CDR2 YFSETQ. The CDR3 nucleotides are TGCGCCAGCAGCGCCTTGACTAGTACGGATACGCAGTATTTT. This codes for CASSALTSTDTQYF.

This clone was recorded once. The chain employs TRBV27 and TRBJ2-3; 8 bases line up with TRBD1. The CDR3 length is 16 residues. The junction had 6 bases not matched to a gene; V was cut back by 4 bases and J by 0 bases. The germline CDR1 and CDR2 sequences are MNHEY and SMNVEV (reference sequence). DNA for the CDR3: TGTGCCAGCAGTTCAACCGGACAGGGAAGCACAGATACGCAGTATTTT. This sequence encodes CASSSTGQGSTDTQYF.

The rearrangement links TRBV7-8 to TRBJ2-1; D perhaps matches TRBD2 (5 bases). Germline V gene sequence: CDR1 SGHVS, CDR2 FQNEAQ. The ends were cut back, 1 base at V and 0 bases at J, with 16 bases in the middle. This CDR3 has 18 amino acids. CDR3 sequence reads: CASSLELLAGGSYNEQFF. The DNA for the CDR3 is TGTGCCAGCAGCTTAGAGCTCCTTGCCGGAGGCTCCTACAATGAGCAGTTCTTC.

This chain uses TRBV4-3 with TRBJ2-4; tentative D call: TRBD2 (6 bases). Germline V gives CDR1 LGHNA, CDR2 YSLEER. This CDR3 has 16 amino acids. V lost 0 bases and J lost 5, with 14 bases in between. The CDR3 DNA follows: TGCGCCAGCAGCCAAGAGGGGCGGGATGGAGAAAACATTCAGTACTTC. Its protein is CASSQEGRDGENIQYF.

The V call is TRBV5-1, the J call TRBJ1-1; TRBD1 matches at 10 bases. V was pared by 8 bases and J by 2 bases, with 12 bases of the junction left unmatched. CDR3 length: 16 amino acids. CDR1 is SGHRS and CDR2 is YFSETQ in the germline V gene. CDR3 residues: CASKRPGQGLNTEAFF. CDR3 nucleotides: TGCGCCAGTAAAAGGCCGGGACAGGGGTTAAACACTGAAGCTTTCTTT.

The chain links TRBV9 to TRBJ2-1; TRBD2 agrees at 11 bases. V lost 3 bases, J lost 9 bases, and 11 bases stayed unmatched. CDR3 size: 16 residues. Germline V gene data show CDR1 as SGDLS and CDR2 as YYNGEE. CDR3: CASSGTIAGGQSEQFF. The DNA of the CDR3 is TGTGCCAGCAGCGGGACCATAGCGGGAGGGCAAAGTGAGCAGTTCTTC.

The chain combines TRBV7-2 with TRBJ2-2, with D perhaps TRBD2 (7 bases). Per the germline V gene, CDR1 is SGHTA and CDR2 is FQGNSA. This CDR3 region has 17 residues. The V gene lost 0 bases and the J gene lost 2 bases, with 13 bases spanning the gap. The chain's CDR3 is CASSLAGGAGNTGELFF. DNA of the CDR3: TGTGCCAGCAGCTTAGCAGGGGGAGCGGGAAACACCGGGGAGCTGTTTTTT. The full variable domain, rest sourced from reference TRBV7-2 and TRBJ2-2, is GAGVSQSPSNKVTEKGKDVELRCDPISGHTALYWYRQSLGQGLEFLIYFQGNSAPDKSGLPSDRFSAERTGGSVSTLTIQRTQQEDSAVYLCASSLAGGAGNTGELFFGEGSRLTVL.

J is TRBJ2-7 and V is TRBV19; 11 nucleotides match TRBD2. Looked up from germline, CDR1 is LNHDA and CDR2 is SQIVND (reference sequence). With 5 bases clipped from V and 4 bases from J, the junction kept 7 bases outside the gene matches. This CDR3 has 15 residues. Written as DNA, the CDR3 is TGTGCCAGTAGTCAACCGGGACTAGCGGATTACGAGCAGTACTTC. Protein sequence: CASSQPGLADYEQYF.

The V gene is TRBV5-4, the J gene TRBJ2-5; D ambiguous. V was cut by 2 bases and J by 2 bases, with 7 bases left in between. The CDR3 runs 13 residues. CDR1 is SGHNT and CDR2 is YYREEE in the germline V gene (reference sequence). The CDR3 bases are TGTGCCAGCAGCTTTCCCCAGCAAGAGACCCAGTACTTC. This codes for CASSFPQQETQYF.

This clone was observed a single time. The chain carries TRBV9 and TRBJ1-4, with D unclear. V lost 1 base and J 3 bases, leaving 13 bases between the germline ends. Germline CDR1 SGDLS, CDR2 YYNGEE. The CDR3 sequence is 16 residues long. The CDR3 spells CASSVMGGDPNEKLFF. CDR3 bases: TGTGCCAGCAGCGTAATGGGAGGAGACCCTAATGAAAAACTGTTTTTT. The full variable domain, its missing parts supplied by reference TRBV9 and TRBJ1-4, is DSGVTQTPKHLITATGQRVTLRCSPRSGDLSVYWYQQSLDQGLQFLIQYYNGEERAKGNILERFSAQQFPDLHSELNLSSLELGDSALYFCASSVMGGDPNEKLFFGSGTQLSVL.

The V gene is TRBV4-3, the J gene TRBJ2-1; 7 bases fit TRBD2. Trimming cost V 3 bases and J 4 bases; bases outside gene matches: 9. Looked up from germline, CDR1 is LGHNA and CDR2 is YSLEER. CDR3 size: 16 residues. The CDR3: CASSHRLAGAYNEQFF. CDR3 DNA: TGCGCCAGCAGCCATCGATTGGCGGGAGCTTACAATGAGCAGTTCTTC.

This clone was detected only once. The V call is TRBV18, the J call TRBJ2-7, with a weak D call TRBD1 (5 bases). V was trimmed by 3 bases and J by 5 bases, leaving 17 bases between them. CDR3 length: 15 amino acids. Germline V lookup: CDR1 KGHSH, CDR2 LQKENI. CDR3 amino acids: CASSPSQGISHEQYF. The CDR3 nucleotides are TGTGCCAGCTCACCCTCTCAGGGAATTTCCCACGAGCAGTACTTC.

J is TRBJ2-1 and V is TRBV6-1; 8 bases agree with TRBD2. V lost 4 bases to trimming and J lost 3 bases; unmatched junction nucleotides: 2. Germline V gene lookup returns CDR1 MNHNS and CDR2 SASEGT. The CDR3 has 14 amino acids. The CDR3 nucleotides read TGTGCCAGCAGTGCCAGCGGGAGCTACAATGAGCAGTTCTTC. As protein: CASSASGSYNEQFF.

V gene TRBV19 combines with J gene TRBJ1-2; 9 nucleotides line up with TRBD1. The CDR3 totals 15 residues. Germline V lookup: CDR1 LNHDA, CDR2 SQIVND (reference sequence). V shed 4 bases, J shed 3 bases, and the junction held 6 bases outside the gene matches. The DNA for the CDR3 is TGTGCCAGTAGTACTTTGACAGGGGGTTACTATGGCTACACCTTC. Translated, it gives CASSTLTGGYYGYTF. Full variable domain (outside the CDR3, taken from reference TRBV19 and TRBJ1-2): DGGITQSPKYLFRKEGQNVTLSCEQNLNHDAMYWYRQDPGQGLRLIYYSQIVNDFQKGDIAEGYSVSREKKESFPLTVTSAQKNPTAFYLCASSTLTGGYYGYTFGSGTRLTVV.

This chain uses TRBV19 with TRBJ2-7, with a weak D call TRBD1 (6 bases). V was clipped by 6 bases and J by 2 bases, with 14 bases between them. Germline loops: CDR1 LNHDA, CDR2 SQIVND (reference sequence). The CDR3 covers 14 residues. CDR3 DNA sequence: TGTGCCAGTAGCCTCGGACAGTCCACCTACGAGCAGTACTTC. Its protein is CASSLGQSTYEQYF.

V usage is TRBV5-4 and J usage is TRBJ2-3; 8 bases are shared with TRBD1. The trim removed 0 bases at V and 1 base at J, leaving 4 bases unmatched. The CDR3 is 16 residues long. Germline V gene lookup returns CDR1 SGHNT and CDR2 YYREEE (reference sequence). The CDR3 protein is CASSLGLDRGTDTQYF. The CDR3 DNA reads TGTGCCAGCAGCTTGGGCCTGGACAGGGGCACAGATACGCAGTATTTT.

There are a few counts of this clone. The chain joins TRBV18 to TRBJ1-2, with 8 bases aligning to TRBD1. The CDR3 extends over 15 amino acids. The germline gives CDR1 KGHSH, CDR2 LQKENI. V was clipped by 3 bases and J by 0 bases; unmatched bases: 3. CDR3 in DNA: TGTGCCAGCTCACCCTCGGACAGGGCTAACTATGGCTACACCTTC. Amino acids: CASSPSDRANYGYTF.

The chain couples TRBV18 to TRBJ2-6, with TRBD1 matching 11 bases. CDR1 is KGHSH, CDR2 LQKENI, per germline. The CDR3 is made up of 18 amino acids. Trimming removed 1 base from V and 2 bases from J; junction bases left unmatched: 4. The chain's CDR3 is CASSPRQGQGAGANVLTF. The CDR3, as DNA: TGTGCCAGCTCACCACGTCAGGGACAGGGGGCTGGGGCCAACGTCCTGACTTTC.

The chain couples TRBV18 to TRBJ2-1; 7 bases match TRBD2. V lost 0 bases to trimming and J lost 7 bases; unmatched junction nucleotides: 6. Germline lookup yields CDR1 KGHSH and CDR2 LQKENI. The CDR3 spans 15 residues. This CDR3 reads CASSPPAVAGNEQFF. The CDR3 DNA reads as TGTGCCAGCTCACCACCAGCAGTAGCGGGTAATGAGCAGTTCTTC.

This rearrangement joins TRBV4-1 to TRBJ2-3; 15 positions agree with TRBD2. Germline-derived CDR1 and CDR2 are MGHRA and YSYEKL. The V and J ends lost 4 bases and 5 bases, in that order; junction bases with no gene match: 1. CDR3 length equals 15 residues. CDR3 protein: CASSLGLAGGDTQYF. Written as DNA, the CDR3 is TGCGCCAGCAGCCTGGGACTAGCGGGAGGAGATACGCAGTATTTT.

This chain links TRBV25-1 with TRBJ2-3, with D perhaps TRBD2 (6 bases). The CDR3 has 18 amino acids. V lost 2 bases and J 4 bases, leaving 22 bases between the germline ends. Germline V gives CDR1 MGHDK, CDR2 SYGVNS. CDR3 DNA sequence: TGTGCCAGCAGTGAAACTCATCATCACTCCCCGGGGGCAGATACGCAGTATTTT. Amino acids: CASSETHHHSPGADTQYF.

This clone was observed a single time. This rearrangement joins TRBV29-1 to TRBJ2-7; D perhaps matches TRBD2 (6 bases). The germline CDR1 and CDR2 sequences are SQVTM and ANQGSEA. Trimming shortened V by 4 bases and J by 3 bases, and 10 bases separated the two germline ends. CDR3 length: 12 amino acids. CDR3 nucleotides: TGCAGCGTTGGGACGGGAGTCTACGAGCAGTACTTC. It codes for CSVGTGVYEQYF.

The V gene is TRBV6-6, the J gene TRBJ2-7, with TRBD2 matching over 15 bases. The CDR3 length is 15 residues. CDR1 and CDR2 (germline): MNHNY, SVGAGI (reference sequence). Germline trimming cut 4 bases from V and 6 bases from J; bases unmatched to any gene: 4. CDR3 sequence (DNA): TGTGCCAGCAGTTGGACTAGCGGGAGGGCCCCCGAGCAGTACTTC. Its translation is CASSWTSGRAPEQYF.